This TCR beta chain is from a study of T cells after posttransplantation cyclophosphamide. Study-wide results and limits: Later blood repertoires were often dominated by clones from the donor CD8+ memory compartment. Recipient CMV seropositivity and CMV reactivation strongly tracked TRB clonality.

Many counts were recorded for this clone. The antigen remains undetermined. Treatment was busulfan-fludarabine conditioning, a marrow graft, and cyclophosphamide on days +3 and +4. Produced via immunoSEQ multiplex PCR; TCRdb's table is partial and in-frame only. In total the sample includes thousands of clones, none of them seen once. Germline CDR1 reads SGHTA; CDR2 reads FQGNSA. V shed 5 bases, J shed 10 bases, and the junction held 8 bases outside the gene matches. The CDR3 runs 13 residues. The sequence was collected from a male patient in his late teens or twenties who received an allogeneic stem cell transplant from an unrelated donor, was CMV-positive, and had acute and chronic GVHD. Among the T cells, some may be from the graft donor. The source was PBMCs, collected after allogeneic stem cell transplant with posttransplant cyclophosphamide. The chain carries TRBV7-2 and TRBJ1-5; 7 bases line up with TRBD1. The DNA of the CDR3 is TGTGCCAGCAGCCGGGGACAGTTCTCTCCCCAGCATTTT. Residues: CASSRGQFSPQHF.